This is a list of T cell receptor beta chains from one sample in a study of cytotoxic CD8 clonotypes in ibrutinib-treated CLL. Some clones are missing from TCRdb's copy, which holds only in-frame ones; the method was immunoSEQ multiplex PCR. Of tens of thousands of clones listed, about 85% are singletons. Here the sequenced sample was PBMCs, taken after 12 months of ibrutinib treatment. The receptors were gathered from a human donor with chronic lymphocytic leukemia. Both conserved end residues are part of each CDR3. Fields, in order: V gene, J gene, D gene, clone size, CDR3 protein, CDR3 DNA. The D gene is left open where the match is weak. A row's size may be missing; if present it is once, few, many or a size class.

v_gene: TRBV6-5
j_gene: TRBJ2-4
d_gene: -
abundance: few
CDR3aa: CASSRQVDKNIQYF
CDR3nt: TGTGCCAGCAGTAGACAGGTTGACAAAAACATTCAGTACTTC

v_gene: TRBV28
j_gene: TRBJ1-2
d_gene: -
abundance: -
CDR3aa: CASSPVDSYGYTF
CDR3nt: TGTGCCAGCAGTCCCGTTGATTCATATGGCTACACCTTC

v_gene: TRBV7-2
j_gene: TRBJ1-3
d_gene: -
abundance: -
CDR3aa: CASSPGASGNTIYF
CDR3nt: TGTGCCAGCAGCCCCGGGGCCTCTGGAAACACCATATATTTT

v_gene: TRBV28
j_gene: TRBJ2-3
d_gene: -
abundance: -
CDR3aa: CAITGLGDTQYF
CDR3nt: TGTGCGATAACAGGCCTGGGGGATACGCAGTATTTT

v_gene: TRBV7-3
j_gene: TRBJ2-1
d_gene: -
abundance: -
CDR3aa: CASSSTFGGAYNEQFF
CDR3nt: TGTGCCAGCAGCTCCACTTTTGGGGGTGCCTACAATGAGCAGTTCTTC

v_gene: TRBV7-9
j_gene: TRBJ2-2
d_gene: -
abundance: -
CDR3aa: CASSWGAGELFF
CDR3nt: TGTGCCAGCAGCTGGGGGGCCGGGGAGCTGTTTTTT

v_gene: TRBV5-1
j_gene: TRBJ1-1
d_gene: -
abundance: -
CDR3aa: CASSLERFRPEAFF
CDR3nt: TGCGCCAGCAGCTTGGAACGGTTTCGGCCAGAAGCTTTCTTT

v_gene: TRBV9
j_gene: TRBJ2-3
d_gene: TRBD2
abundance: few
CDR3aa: CASSVAGPSGVADTQYF
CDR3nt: TGTGCCAGCAGCGTAGCTGGGCCTAGCGGGGTTGCAGATACGCAGTATTTT

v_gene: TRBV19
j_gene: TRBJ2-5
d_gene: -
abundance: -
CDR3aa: CASSRKGAGGVGETQYF
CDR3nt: TGTGCCAGTAGCCGAAAGGGGGCCGGGGGAGTCGGGGAGACCCAGTACTTC

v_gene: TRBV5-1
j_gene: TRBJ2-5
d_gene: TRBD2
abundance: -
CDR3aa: CASSLGSSGSLGQETQYF
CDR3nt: TGCGCCAGCAGCTTGGGGTCTAGCGGGAGCCTGGGCCAAGAGACCCAGTACTTC